Presented here are 7 T cell receptor beta chains from one specimen sequenced in a study of control samples from healthy donors and cancer patients. Sequenced by immunoSEQ multiplex PCR; TCRdb stores in-frame clones only, minus some. The table has some 110,000 clones, 75% to 90% seen once. The specimen sequenced was PBMCs. These receptors originate from a woman between 45 and 60 years old with colorectal cancer.

The chain links TRBV19 to TRBJ2-1, with 8 positions matching TRBD2. V trimming: 4 bases; J trimming: 7 bases; junction bases outside the gene matches: 9. Germline V gives CDR1 LNHDA, CDR2 SQIVND (reference sequence). This CDR3 region has 15 residues. The CDR3 nucleotides are TGTGCCAGTAGTACACCGGGACTAGGTCAAAATGAGCAGTTCTTC. This codes for CASSTPGLGQNEQFF.

J is TRBJ2-3 and V is TRBV11-3; 11 bases fit TRBD2. Looked up from germline, CDR1 is SGHNT and CDR2 is YENEEA. The junction had 8 bases not matched to a gene; V was cut back by 5 bases and J by 4 bases. The CDR3 has 16 amino acids. The CDR3 loop is CASSPKSSGGADTQYF. In DNA, the CDR3 is TGTGCCAGCAGCCCAAAGAGTAGCGGGGGGGCAGATACGCAGTATTTT. Combining the CDR3 with reference TRBV11-3 and TRBJ2-3 gives the whole variable domain EAGVVQSPRYKIIEKKQPVAFWCNPISGHNTLYWYLQNLGQGPELLIRYENEEAVDDSQLPKDRFSAERLKGVDSTLKIQPAELGDSAVYLCASSPKSSGGADTQYFGPGTRLTVL.

V and J are TRBV12-5 and TRBJ2-7, with D perhaps TRBD2 (6 bases). The germline gives CDR1 LGHNT, CDR2 FRNRAP. Trimming cost V 1 base and J 7 bases, with 11 bases left between them. This CDR3 is built from 13 residues. The CDR3 DNA reads TGTGCTAGTGGTTTGGACCTTCGGGGGGAGCAGTACTTC. It is translated as CASGLDLRGEQYF.

This clone was seen a single time. For the CDR3, the DNA is TGCGCCAGCAGCTTGGACGGGAATAGCAATCAGCCCCAGCATTTT. Its translation is CASSLDGNSNQPQHF. V is TRBV5-1 and J is TRBJ1-5; D unclear. The germline V gene encodes CDR1 SGHRS and CDR2 YFSETQ. Trimming left V 0 bases short and J 0 bases short, with 7 bases between. There are 15 residues in the CDR3.

The chain has TRBV19 and TRBJ1-5, with 8 nucleotides matching TRBD1. J gave up 6 bases and V 2 bases, and 9 bases lay outside the gene matches. Germline CDR1 and CDR2: LNHDA and SQIVND (reference sequence). CDR3 length: 16 amino acids. The CDR3 DNA follows: TGTGCCAGTAGTATAAGGATCCAGGACAGGGCTCAGCCCCAGCATTTT. Translating gives CASSIRIQDRAQPQHF.

The chain carries TRBV6-6 and TRBJ2-6; the D gene is possibly TRBD2 (6 bases). Per the germline V gene, CDR1 is MNHNY and CDR2 is SVGAGI (reference sequence). The V and J ends lost 0 bases and 4 bases respectively, with 7 bases between them. The CDR3 is 15 residues long. CDR3 in amino acids: CASSYSGRGANVLTF. CDR3 nucleotides: TGTGCCAGCAGTTACTCGGGGAGGGGGGCCAACGTCCTGACTTTC.

This chain connects TRBV24-1 to TRBJ1-1, with 7 bases aligning to TRBD1. Germline assignment: CDR1 KGHDR and CDR2 SFDVKD. Trimming cost V 6 bases and J 7 bases; bases outside gene matches: 1. The CDR3 consists of 11 residues. Here the CDR3 DNA reads TGTGCCACCAGTAGACAGGGTGAAGCTTTCTTT. Protein: CATSRQGEAFF.